This TCR beta chain was identified in a study of post-analysis software for immune sequencing data. Whole-study findings and limits: Patients had higher frequencies than controls of five TRBV segments, including TRBV5-6, TRBV5-1 and TRBV20-1.

Worth noting for this clonotype: Its specificity is not known.

The CDR3 spans 16 residues. V was trimmed by 4 bases and J by 9 bases, leaving 22 bases between them. Per germline, CDR1 MGHRA and CDR2 YSYEKL. Unique-molecular-identifier-tagged TCR beta cDNA libraries were used. TCRdb used MiXCR to reprocess the PCR reads, holding one entry per CDR3 protein. The sample holds hundreds of thousands of distinct CDR3 sequences, about 57% seen once. This TCR was recovered from a girl aged 5 to 17 with multiple sclerosis. J is TRBJ2-4 and V is TRBV4-1, with D perhaps given as TRBD1 or TRBD2 (6 bases each). The specimen was blood. The CDR3 DNA reads as TGCGCCAGCAGCCCCGGAAGAGGGGGGCAGATGGCCATTCAGTACTTC. Translating gives CASSPGRGGQMAIQYF.